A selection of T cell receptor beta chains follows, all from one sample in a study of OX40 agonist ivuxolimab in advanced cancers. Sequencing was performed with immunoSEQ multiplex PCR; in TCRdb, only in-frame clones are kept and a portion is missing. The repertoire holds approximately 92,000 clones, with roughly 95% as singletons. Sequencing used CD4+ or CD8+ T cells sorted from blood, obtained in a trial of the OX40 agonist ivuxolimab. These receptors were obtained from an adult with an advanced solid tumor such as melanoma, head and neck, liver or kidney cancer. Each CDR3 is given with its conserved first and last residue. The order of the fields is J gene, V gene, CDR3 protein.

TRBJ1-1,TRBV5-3,CARSSWTGVTEAFF
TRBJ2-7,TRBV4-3,CASSPRFVLGEQYF
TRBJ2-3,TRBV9,CASRRTGPTDTQYF
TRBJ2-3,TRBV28,CASSPGQTDTQYF
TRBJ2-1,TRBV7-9,CASTASGGDEQLF
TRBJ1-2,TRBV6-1,CASTLGQGARGYTF
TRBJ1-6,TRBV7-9,CASSWGQGANSPLHF
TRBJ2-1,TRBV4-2,CASSPAAGARHQEQFF
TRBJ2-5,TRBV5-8,CASSSGPRLAGTQYF
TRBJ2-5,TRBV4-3,CASSLDRGQETQYF
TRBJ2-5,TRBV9,CASSVGPSEVQETQYF
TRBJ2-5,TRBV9,CASSSLGPQETQYF
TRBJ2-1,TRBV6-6,CASSPGRGTYYNEQFF
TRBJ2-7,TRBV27,CASRPSWAGGGQQYF
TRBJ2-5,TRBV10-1,CASSPGLAGGDLGETQYF
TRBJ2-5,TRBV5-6,CASSSPSGGETQYF
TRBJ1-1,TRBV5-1,CASSLDRVSTEAFF
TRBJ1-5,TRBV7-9,CASSPGQGGQPQHF
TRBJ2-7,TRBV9,CASSASPVSYEQYF
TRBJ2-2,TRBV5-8,CASSRGRVVTGELFF
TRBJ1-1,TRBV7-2,CASSFFNANTEAFF
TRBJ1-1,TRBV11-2,CASSPLEGRYTEAFF
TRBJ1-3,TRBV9,CASSVAQGGNTIYF
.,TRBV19,CASSDRGYEQYF
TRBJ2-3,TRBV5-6,CASSLKGTGAADTQYF
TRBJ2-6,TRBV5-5,CASSLTRDTWTKGANVLTF
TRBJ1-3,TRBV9,CASSVHDRPSGNTIYF
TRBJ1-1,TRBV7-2,CASSSRTGTPHGAEAFF
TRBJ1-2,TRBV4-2,CASSQLWALGRDYGYTF
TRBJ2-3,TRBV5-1,CASSLGTSRDTQYF
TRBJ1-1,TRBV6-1,CASSDEDRGPVAFF
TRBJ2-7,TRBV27,CASSFRGRGSYEQYF
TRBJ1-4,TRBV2,CASIGRGGSGEKLFF
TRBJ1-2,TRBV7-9,CASSPRTGGKNGYTF
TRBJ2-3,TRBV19,CASSIQLAGGTDTQYF
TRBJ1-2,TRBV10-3,CAISTRGEGYGYTF
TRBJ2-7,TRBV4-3,CASSQAREGHYEQYF
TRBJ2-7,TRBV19,CASTRTVGYEQYF
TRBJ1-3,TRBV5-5,CASSLEGDGNTIYF
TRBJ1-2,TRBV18,CASSPQQEIKGYTF
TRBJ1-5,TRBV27,CASRGQSSNQPQHF
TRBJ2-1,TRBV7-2,CASSQRNEQFF
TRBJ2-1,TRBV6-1,CASSGGVLYNEQFF
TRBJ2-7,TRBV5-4,CASSLVHGSSYEQYF